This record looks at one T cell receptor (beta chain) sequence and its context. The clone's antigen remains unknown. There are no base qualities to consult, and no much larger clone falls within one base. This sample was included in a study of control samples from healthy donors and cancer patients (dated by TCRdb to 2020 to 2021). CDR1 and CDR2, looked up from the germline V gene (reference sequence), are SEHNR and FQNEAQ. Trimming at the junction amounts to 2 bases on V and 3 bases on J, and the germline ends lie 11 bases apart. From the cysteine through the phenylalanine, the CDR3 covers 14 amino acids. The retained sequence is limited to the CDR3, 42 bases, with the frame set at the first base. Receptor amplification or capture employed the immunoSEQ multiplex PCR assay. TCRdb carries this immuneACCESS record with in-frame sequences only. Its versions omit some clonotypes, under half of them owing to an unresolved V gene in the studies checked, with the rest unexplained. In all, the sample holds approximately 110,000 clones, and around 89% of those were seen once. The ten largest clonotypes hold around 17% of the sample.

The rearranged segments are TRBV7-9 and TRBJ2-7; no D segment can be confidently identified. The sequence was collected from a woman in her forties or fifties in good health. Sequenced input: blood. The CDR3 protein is CASSLRQPNYEQYF. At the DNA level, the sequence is TGTGCCAGCAGCTTACGGCAGCCAAACTACGAGCAGTACTTC.